This T cell receptor (beta chain) was sequenced during a study of cytomegalovirus exposure and HLA in healthy donors. Measured with immunoSEQ multiplex PCR; TCRdb has only the in-frame clones, and not every one. The sample contains about 220,000 clones, about 83% of which appear only once. The V end lost 0 bases, the J end lost 7 bases, and 15 bases lay between the germline ends. The CDR3 runs 15 residues. Germline loops: CDR1 GTSNPN, CDR2 SVGIG (reference sequence). The donors were members of the roughly 130-subject validation cohort (separate from the approximately 730-subject first cohort). This sequence joins TRBV30 and TRBJ2-2, with D possibly being TRBD1 (5 bases). The sequence came from a man younger than 30 in good health and CMV-seronegative. The sequencing input was PBMCs. This CDR3 reads CAWSVARAFSGELFF. CDR3 DNA: TGTGCCTGGAGTGTAGCCAGGGCGTTTAGCGGGGAGCTGTTTTTT. The full variable domain, rest sourced from reference TRBV30 and TRBJ2-2, is SQTIHQWPATLVQPVGSPLSLECTVEGTSNPNLYWYRQAAGRGLQLLFYSVGIGQISSEVPQNLSASRPQDRQFILSSKKLLLSDSGFYLCAWSVARAFSGELFFGEGSRLTVL.